Following are 14 T cell receptor beta chains from one sample sequenced in a study of T cell responses to AZD1222 COVID-19 vaccine. Some clones are missing from TCRdb's copy, which holds only in-frame ones; the method was immunoSEQ multiplex PCR. Of approximately 210,000 clones listed, less than 95% are singletons. The starting material was peripheral blood, obtained 28 days after the second dose of the MenACWY control vaccine. Every receptor here comes from an adult who received the MenACWY meningococcal vaccine as a control.

This chain uses TRBV7-6 with TRBJ2-7, with a weak D call TRBD1 (6 bases). V was cut by 3 bases and J by 2 bases, with 14 bases left in between. Looked up from germline, CDR1 is SGHVS and CDR2 is FNYEAQ. The CDR3 consists of 15 residues. The CDR3 DNA reads as TGTGCCAGCAGCTTTGGTACAGGGAACCCCTACGAGCAGTACTTC. It codes for CASSFGTGNPYEQYF.

The chain joins TRBV7-9 to TRBJ2-1; 10 bases map to TRBD2. V was clipped by 5 bases and J by 3 bases; unmatched bases: 16. The CDR3 is 19 amino acids. Germline values: CDR1 SEHNR, CDR2 FQNEAQ (reference sequence). In DNA form, the CDR3 reads TGTGCCAGCAGCGCCAAGAGGCTAGCGGGAGAGGGTCGCTACAATGAGCAGTTCTTC. Its translation is CASSAKRLAGEGRYNEQFF. The variable domain in full, with the rest retrieved from reference TRBV7-9 and TRBJ2-1, is DTGVSQNPRHKITKRGQNVTFRCDPISEHNRLYWYRQTLGQGPEFLTYFQNEAQLEKSRLLSDRFSAERPKGSFSTLEIQRTEQGDSAMYLCASSAKRLAGEGRYNEQFFGPGTRLTVL.

The chain joins TRBV6-2 or TRBV6-3 to TRBJ2-3, with D perhaps TRBD2 (6 bases). The CDR3 consists of 14 residues. V lost 4 bases, J lost 1 base, and 9 bases lay in between. CDR1 is MNHEY, CDR2 SVGEGT, per germline. Written as DNA, the CDR3 is TGTGCCAGCAGTTCGGGGGAGGGCACAGATACGCAGTATTTT. This translates into CASSSGEGTDTQYF.

The rearrangement uses TRBV6-5 and TRBJ2-7; D may be TRBD2 (5 bases). The germline V and J ends were trimmed by 8 bases and 5 bases, with 7 bases remaining between them. Germline V gives CDR1 MNHEY, CDR2 SVGAGI. This CDR3 spans 10 amino acids. CDR3 sequence reads: CASEGHEQYF. CDR3 bases: TGTGCCAGCGAGGGCCACGAGCAGTACTTC.

The rearrangement links TRBV6-2 or TRBV6-3 to TRBJ2-7, with unresolved D. CDR3 size: 14 residues. V lost 0 bases and J lost 0, with 6 bases in between. Germline CDR1 and CDR2: MNHEY and SVGEGT. For the CDR3, the DNA is TGTGCCAGCAGTTACTCGAGTGACTCCTACGAGCAGTACTTC. It encodes CASSYSSDSYEQYF.

The V and J genes are TRBV11-3 and TRBJ2-2, with no clear D. Germline V gene data show CDR1 as SGHNT and CDR2 as YENEEA. This CDR3 has 13 amino acids. Trimming removed 3 bases from V and 7 bases from J, with 9 bases in between. CDR3 nucleotides: TGTGCCAGCAGCTTCAAGGGTGGCGGGGAGCTGTTTTTT. It yields the protein CASSFKGGGELFF.

The V gene is TRBV24-1, the J gene TRBJ2-1; TRBD2 matches 13 bases. CDR1 is KGHDR, CDR2 SFDVKD, per germline. V shed 6 bases, J shed 5 bases, and the junction held 12 bases outside the gene matches. CDR3 length: 18 residues. The CDR3 reads CATSQQAGGLAGNNEQFF. The DNA of the CDR3 is TGTGCCACCAGTCAACAGGCAGGGGGACTAGCGGGAAACAATGAGCAGTTCTTC.

The V gene is TRBV4-3, the J gene TRBJ2-2; 8 positions match TRBD1. The CDR3 spans 18 residues. Germline CDR1 LGHNA, CDR2 YSLEER. V was pared by 2 bases and J by 4 bases, with 12 bases of the junction left unmatched. CDR3 residues: CASSQSAGGSGFTGELFF. CDR3 DNA: TGCGCCAGCAGCCAATCTGCAGGGGGCTCGGGTTTCACCGGGGAGCTGTTTTTT.

The gene calls are TRBV6-2 or TRBV6-3 and TRBJ1-2; 7 bases are a match to TRBD1. Trimming at V came to 4 bases and at J to 4 bases, leaving 12 bases not matched to a gene. This CDR3 contains 16 residues. CDR1 and CDR2 from the germline V gene are MNHEY and SVGEGT. CDR3: CASSSAGTELIYGYTF. In nucleotides, the CDR3 is TGTGCCAGCAGTTCGGCCGGGACAGAGCTCATCTATGGCTACACCTTC.

This clone was detected a few times. The chain couples TRBV6-5 to TRBJ2-3; TRBD1 or TRBD2 may be the D gene (6 bases each). Germline lookup yields CDR1 MNHEY and CDR2 SVGAGI. This CDR3 contains 15 residues. Trimming removed 6 bases from V and 2 bases from J, with 15 bases in between. The CDR3 nucleotides are TGTGCCAGCAGCCCCACGGGGGCCATCACAGATACGCAGTATTTT. Protein sequence: CASSPTGAITDTQYF.

This clone showed up just once. The chain is built from TRBV7-9 and TRBJ2-7, with D possibly being TRBD1 or TRBD2 (5 bases each). The V end lost 7 bases, the J end lost 1 base, and 11 bases lay between the germline ends. CDR3 length: 13 amino acids. Per the germline V gene, CDR1 is SEHNR and CDR2 is FQNEAQ (reference sequence). The CDR3 nucleotides read TGTGCCAGCAACTCGGGACGGTCCTACGAGCAGTACTTC. It translates to CASNSGRSYEQYF.

The chain employs TRBV4-3 and TRBJ2-7; D may be TRBD1 (6 bases). The CDR3 covers 15 residues. Trimming left V 1 base short and J 2 bases short, with 12 bases between. The V gene's germline CDR1 is LGHNA and CDR2 YSLEER. In nucleotides, the CDR3 is TGCGCCAGCAGCCAAGGACAGGCCCCGACCTACGAGCAGTACTTC. Protein sequence: CASSQGQAPTYEQYF.

The gene calls are TRBV25-1 and TRBJ1-6, with D unresolved. V was trimmed by 9 bases and J by 3 bases, leaving 15 bases between them. The CDR3 contains 15 residues. Germline-derived CDR1 and CDR2 are MGHDK and SYGVNS. CDR3 nucleotide sequence: TGTGCCAGTTGCTCCAGTCGAATCTATAATTCACCCCTCCACTTT. Amino acid sequence: CASCSSRIYNSPLHF.

The rearrangement links TRBV12-3 or TRBV12-4 to TRBJ2-2; D could derive from TRBD1 or TRBD2 (6 bases each). V was cut by 6 bases and J by 6 bases, with 11 bases left in between. The CDR3 runs to 13 residues. CDR3 loop: CASSWGAAGELFF. CDR3 bases: TGTGCCAGCAGCTGGGGGGCGGCCGGGGAGCTGTTTTTT.